This is a list of T cell receptor beta chains from one sample in a study of regulatory T cells in long-lasting Graves disease. Via MiXCR, TCRdb re-called the multiplex PCR reads, giving one row per CDR3 protein. Altogether roughly 400,000 distinct CDR3 sequences are present, roughly 23% being singletons, with the ten largest covering over 11%. This sample comprised peripheral blood mononuclear cells (PBMCs), obtained when the disease was refractory, from a patient treated with antithyroid drugs. The receptors originated from a female donor with Graves disease. Each CDR3 is given with its conserved first and last residue. Fields, in order: V gene, clone size, D gene, J gene, CDR3 length, CDR3 protein, CDR3 DNA. The D gene is left open where the match is weak. A row's size may be missing; if present it is once, few, many or a size class.

TRBV28	.	.	TRBJ1-2	14	CASSLLPEIYGYTF	TGTGCCAGCAGTTTACTTCCTGAAATCTATGGCTACACCTTC
TRBV9	.	TRBD2	TRBJ2-2	17	CASSVGLAGGNTGELFF	TGTGCCAGCAGCGTAGGTCTAGCGGGAGGTAACACCGGGGAGCTGTTTTTT
TRBV4-1	few	TRBD2	TRBJ2-7	16	CASSQDSLAVSYEQYF	TGCGCCAGCAGCCAAGACTCACTAGCGGTTTCCTACGAGCAGTACTTC
TRBV19	few	.	TRBJ2-7	13	CASSTYSRNEQYF	TGTGCCAGTAGTACATATAGCCGGAACGAGCAGTACTTC
TRBV15	.	.	TRBJ1-5	15	CATSRGPRASQPQHF	TGTGCCACCAGCAGAGGACCCCGGGCGAGTCAGCCCCAGCATTTT
TRBV28	.	.	TRBJ2-4	12	CASRGGPYIQYF	TGTGCCAGTAGAGGTGGGCCCTACATTCAGTACTTC
TRBV27	.	.	TRBJ2-5	14	CASSYRGLLETQYF	TGTGCCAGCAGTTACCGGGGACTCCTAGAGACCCAGTACTTC
TRBV6-5	many	.	TRBJ2-2	17	CASSYPSRGASTGELFF	TGTGCCAGCAGTTACCCGAGTCGGGGGGCGAGCACCGGGGAGCTGTTTTTT
TRBV2	.	.	TRBJ2-2	14	CASSGQINTGELFF	TGTGCCAGCAGCGGACAGATAAACACCGGGGAGCTGTTTTTT
TRBV30	.	.	TRBJ2-6	15	CAWRSGDSGANVLTF	TGTGCCTGGAGGTCGGGGGACTCTGGGGCCAACGTCCTGACTTTC
TRBV18	many	.	TRBJ1-2	14	CASSPPSINGGYTF	TGTGCCAGCTCGCCGCCCTCAATCAACGGTGGCTACACCTTC
TRBV29-1	.	TRBD1	TRBJ2-2	13	CSVEFTGGGELFF	TGCAGCGTTGAGTTCACAGGGGGCGGGGAGCTGTTTTTT
TRBV12-3/TRBV12-4	many	.	TRBJ1-2	13	CASSRQVSYGYTF	TGTGCCAGCAGTCGACAGGTATCCTATGGCTACACCTTC
TRBV12-3/TRBV12-4	many	.	TRBJ1-5	14	CASSSQGSNQPQHF	TGTGCCAGCAGTTCACAGGGAAGCAATCAGCCCCAGCATTTT
TRBV7-9	few	TRBD1	TRBJ1-2	16	CASSPPGTGTNYGYTF	TGTGCCAGCAGCCCACCCGGGACAGGGACGAACTATGGCTACACCTTC
TRBV12-3/TRBV12-4	.	TRBD2	TRBJ2-1	16	CASSWGPSGSGNEQFF	TGTGCCAGCAGCTGGGGCCCTAGCGGGAGTGGCAATGAGCAGTTCTTC
TRBV2	many	TRBD1	TRBJ1-5	13	CASTGQVNQPQHF	TGTGCCAGCACCGGACAGGTCAATCAGCCCCAGCATTTT
TRBV9	.	TRBD2	TRBJ2-5	17	CASSEGLAGGLQETQYF	TGTGCCAGCAGCGAGGGACTAGCGGGAGGGCTACAAGAGACCCAGTACTTC
TRBV7-2	many	.	TRBJ1-5	14	CASSFGTDNQPQHF	TGTGCCAGCAGTTTCGGGACGGACAATCAGCCCCAGCATTTT
TRBV5-8	.	TRBD1	TRBJ2-7	15	CASSAPDRAPYEQYF	TGTGCCAGCAGCGCCCCGGACAGGGCTCCCTACGAGCAGTACTTC
TRBV12-3/TRBV12-4	many	TRBD1	TRBJ2-5	15	CASSPGGQGLQTQYF	TGTGCCAGCAGTCCGGGGGGACAGGGCTTGCAGACCCAGTACTTC
TRBV20-1	many	.	TRBJ2-5	15	CSARGSRRSQETQYF	TGCAGTGCTAGAGGGAGCCGCAGGAGCCAAGAGACCCAGTACTTC
TRBV28	many	TRBD1	TRBJ1-1	18	CASKFRDRGLFMNTEAFF	TGTGCCAGCAAGTTTCGGGACAGGGGGCTTTTTATGAACACTGAAGCTTTCTTT
TRBV28	many	TRBD1	TRBJ1-5	15	CASSRGGVSNQPQHF	TGTGCCAGCAGTCGAGGGGGCGTAAGCAATCAGCCCCAGCATTTT
TRBV2	many	.	TRBJ2-5	11	CASRDIETQYF	TGTGCCAGCAGGGACATCGAGACCCAGTACTTC
TRBV19	.	.	TRBJ2-6	17	CASTPSLDSLGSNVLTF	TGTGCCAGTACCCCATCGTTGGACTCTCTGGGGTCCAACGTCCTGACTTTC
TRBV4-1	once	TRBD1	TRBJ1-5	15	CASSQDQGVRQPQHF	TGCGCCAGCAGCCAAGATCAGGGGGTCCGTCAGCCCCAGCATTTT
TRBV2	.	.	TRBJ2-7	14	CASSAGGGSYEQYF	TGTGCCAGCAGTGCCGGGGGCGGTTCCTACGAGCAGTACTTC
TRBV5-1	many	TRBD1	TRBJ1-2	13	CASKGQGNYGYTF	TGCGCCAGCAAGGGACAGGGCAACTATGGCTACACCTTC
TRBV5-5	.	.	TRBJ1-5	15	CASSLSGGGNQPQHF	TGTGCCAGCAGCTTGTCGGGGGGCGGCAATCAGCCCCAGCATTTT
TRBV5-1	.	.	TRBJ1-1	12	CASSFLGAEAFF	TGCGCCAGCAGCTTCTTGGGGGCTGAAGCTTTCTTT
TRBV18	many	.	TRBJ1-1	14	CASSPAGQNTEAFF	TGTGCCAGCTCACCAGCGGGACAGAACACTGAAGCTTTCTTT
TRBV11-2	.	TRBD1	TRBJ2-5	14	CASSLYTGVETQYF	TGTGCCAGCAGCTTATATACAGGGGTCGAGACCCAGTACTTC
TRBV5-6	few	.	TRBJ2-7	12	CASSDGTGEQYF	TGTGCCAGCAGTGACGGTACTGGGGAGCAGTACTTC
TRBV15	few	.	TRBJ2-2	16	CATSSLGARYTGELFF	TGTGCCACCAGCAGTTTGGGGGCGCGGTACACCGGGGAGCTGTTTTTT
TRBV6-5	many	.	TRBJ1-5	14	CASSYVHLNQPQHF	TGTGCCAGCAGTTACGTCCACCTCAATCAGCCCCAGCATTTT
TRBV2	many	.	TRBJ1-2	14	CASIAGLFGYGYTF	TGTGCCAGCATAGCGGGGCTGTTCGGCTATGGCTACACCTTC
TRBV20-1	few	.	TRBJ2-1	13	CSASRESYNEQFF	TGCAGTGCTAGTAGGGAGTCCTACAATGAGCAGTTCTTC
TRBV6-1	many	.	TRBJ1-6	15	CASSEAPKGNSPLHF	TGTGCCAGCAGTGAAGCGCCAAAGGGGAATTCACCCCTCCACTTT
TRBV12-3/TRBV12-4	.	.	TRBJ2-2	14	CASISPTGAGELFF	TGTGCCAGCATTTCCCCGACGGGGGCCGGGGAGCTGTTTTTT
TRBV2	many	TRBD2	TRBJ2-7	13	CATIAGGTYEQYF	TGTGCCACCATAGCGGGAGGAACCTACGAGCAGTACTTC
TRBV20-1	.	.	TRBJ1-5	14	CSADIQGGNQPQHF	TGCAGTGCTGATATACAGGGAGGCAATCAGCCCCAGCATTTT
TRBV7-3	few	TRBD2	TRBJ2-1	15	CASSPRGGSYNEQFF	TGTGCCAGCAGCCCGCGGGGGGGCTCCTACAATGAGCAGTTCTTC
TRBV2	many	TRBD1	TRBJ2-7	12	CASLGNRQGRYF	TGTGCCAGCCTTGGAAATAGACAGGGCCGCTACTTC
TRBV25-1	.	.	TRBJ2-3	14	CASSDSPSTDTQYF	TGTGCCAGCAGTGATTCCCCGAGCACAGATACGCAGTATTTT
TRBV7-8	.	TRBD2	TRBJ2-7	15	CASSLARVAGYEQYF	TGTGCCAGCAGCTTAGCGCGGGTAGCGGGGTATGAGCAGTACTTC
TRBV20-1	.	.	TRBJ2-6	16	CSVPGQNPGGANVLTF	TGCAGTGTTCCTGGACAGAACCCTGGTGGGGCCAACGTCCTGACTTTC
TRBV12-3/TRBV12-4	few	.	TRBJ2-1	17	CASSGAGAVLGINEQFF	TGTGCCAGCTCGGGGGCGGGAGCGGTTTTAGGGATCAATGAGCAGTTCTTC
TRBV5-4	.	.	TRBJ1-6	16	CASSPAARTVDSPLHF	TGTGCCAGCAGCCCCGCTGCAAGGACGGTGGATTCACCCCTCCACTTT
TRBV3-1	many	TRBD2	TRBJ2-5	16	CASSQVSREDRETQYF	TGTGCCAGCAGCCAAGTTTCCCGGGAGGATCGGGAGACCCAGTACTTC
TRBV6-1	many	TRBD2	TRBJ2-4	14	CASSPGTSVHIQYF	TGTGCCAGCAGTCCAGGGACTAGCGTACACATTCAGTACTTC
TRBV12-3/TRBV12-4	many	.	TRBJ1-2	13	CASSLGTKDGYTF	TGTGCCAGCAGTTTAGGGACAAAAGATGGCTACACCTTC
TRBV7-8	many	.	TRBJ2-7	12	CASSWEHSEQYF	TGTGCCAGCAGCTGGGAGCACTCCGAGCAGTACTTC
TRBV28	few	TRBD2	TRBJ2-2	16	CASSSPGAGDDGELFF	TGTGCCAGCAGTTCCCCGGGAGCGGGAGACGACGGGGAGCTGTTTTTT